This T cell receptor beta chain was retrieved from a study of T cells in Graves' hyperthyroidism and ophthalmopathy. Whole-study results and caveats: Most thyroid-expanded clonotypes above 0.001 were also found in blood.

J gave up 0 bases and V 7 bases, and 9 bases lay outside the gene matches. CDR1 and CDR2 from the germline V gene are SQVTM and ANQGSEA. This CDR3 is built from 16 residues. This clonotype occurred once. Its antigen is not known. RNA transcripts served as the template for amplifying TCR beta CDR3 regions. A set of HTBI primers served as the primers for a first-round RT-PCR of the TCR CDR3. TCRdb independently ran MiXCR on the multiplex PCR reads; one entry per CDR3 protein. Of a few hundred thousand distinct CDR3 sequences in the sample, roughly 50% were seen once. This clonotype was obtained from a woman between 18 and 30 years old with Graves' hyperthyroidism. The specimen sequenced was peripheral blood or thyroid tissue (not recorded which). The rearrangement uses TRBV29-1 and TRBJ2-2, with 9 bases that match TRBD1. The CDR3 coding sequence is TGCAGCGGACAGGGGGATGGCGGGGCGAACACCGGGGAGCTGTTTTTT. Encoded protein: CSGQGDGGANTGELFF.